Given below is one T cell receptor (beta chain) in context. Antigen unknown. The data originate from a study of shared clonotypes between healthy human individuals. Whole-study results and caveats: Apart from blood, nothing was sampled; tissue repertoires likely differ.

Germline-derived CDR1 and CDR2 are MNHNY and SVGAGI (reference sequence). The CDR3 has 14 residues. This table comes from immunoSEQ multiplex PCR, and its TCRdb copy is limited to in-frame clones, with some not included. The data contain some 530,000 clones, approximately 80% of them singletons. The chain employs TRBV6-6 and TRBJ2-5, with 10 bases lining up with TRBD1. The J call may not be correct, given that the DNA end is closer to TRBJ2-7. The receptor was isolated from a woman in her forties in good health. Some clones in this sample may be carry-over from other donors' samples. The specimen sequenced was PBMCs. The CDR3 spells CASSRGTGVYEQYF. The CDR3 coding sequence is TGTGCCAGCAGCCGCGGGACAGGGGTCTACGAGCAGTACTTC.